Included here is one TCR beta chain sequence, with context. Trimming pared 2 bases from V and 0 bases from J, leaving 11 bases between. Germline CDR1 reads GTSNPN; CDR2 reads SVGIG (reference sequence). The CDR3 covers 15 residues. This specimen belongs to a study of control samples from healthy donors and cancer patients. Data came from immunoSEQ multiplex PCR; TCRdb stores just in-frame clones and leaves some out. Among about 150,000 clones listed, over 90% were seen once. The sample comprised blood. The source is a man aged 50-60 years in good health. The chain recombines TRBV30 with TRBJ2-1; D possibly corresponds to TRBD1 (5 bases). The DNA of the CDR3 is TGTGCCTGGAGTCAGGGTCTTCGCTCCTACAATGAGCAGTTCTTC. Translating gives CAWSQGLRSYNEQFF. The full variable domain, rest sourced from reference TRBV30 and TRBJ2-1, is SQTIHQWPATLVQPVGSPLSLECTVEGTSNPNLYWYRQAAGRGLQLLFYSVGIGQISSEVPQNLSASRPQDRQFILSSKKLLLSDSGFYLCAWSQGLRSYNEQFFGPGTRLTVL.